Presented here are 9 T cell receptor beta chains from one specimen sequenced in a study of blood T cell repertoires in COVID-19. The repertoire was sequenced with immunoSEQ multiplex PCR; TCRdb's copy has only in-frame clones and lacks some. The table includes roughly 200,000 clones, about 76% detected once. Sequencing was performed on peripheral blood. Receptor source: a woman in her forties with COVID-19, enrolled during active disease.

This clone was picked up a small number of times. CDR3 region: CASDTGIGGYTF. The CDR3 DNA is TGTGCCTCAGATACAGGGATAGGAGGCTACACCTTC. This chain uses TRBV30 with TRBJ1-2, with a weak D call TRBD1 (6 bases). Trimming shortened V by 7 bases and J by 8 bases, and 17 bases separated the two germline ends. Germline V gene lookup returns CDR1 GTSNPN and CDR2 SVGIG (reference sequence). This CDR3 spans 12 amino acids.

The chain employs TRBV5-5 and TRBJ1-2; the D is unclear. Germline V lookup: CDR1 SGHKS, CDR2 YYEKEE (reference sequence). This CDR3 comprises 14 residues. The V and J ends lost 0 bases and 5 bases respectively, with 11 bases between them. The CDR3 region is CASSLVGEEYGYTF. The CDR3 region has the DNA TGTGCCAGCAGCTTGGTCGGGGAGGAGTATGGCTACACCTTC. The whole variable domain, remainder taken from reference TRBV5-5 and TRBJ1-2, is DAGVTQSPTHLIKTRGQQVTLRCSPISGHKSVSWYQQVLGQGPQFIFQYYEKEERGRGNFPDRFSARQFPNYSSELNVNALLLGDSALYLCASSLVGEEYGYTFGSGTRLTVV.

The chain combines TRBV5-1 with TRBJ2-2; TRBD2 is a possible D gene (6 bases). Trimming shortened V by 5 bases and J by 2 bases, and 16 bases separated the two germline ends. Germline V gives CDR1 SGHRS, CDR2 YFSETQ. The length of the CDR3 is 16 residues. CDR3 region: CASSKREVRNTGELFF. DNA for the CDR3: TGCGCCAGCAGTAAAAGGGAGGTCCGAAACACCGGGGAGCTGTTTTTT.

This chain uses TRBV15 with TRBJ2-4, with 7 bases identical to TRBD2. The CDR3 runs to 18 residues. J was trimmed by 4 bases and V by 0 bases; bases with no gene match: 12. In germline, CDR1 is LNHNV, CDR2 YYDKDF (reference sequence). The CDR3 here is CATSRELGGATGKNIQYF. CDR3 nucleotide sequence: TGTGCCACCAGCAGAGAGTTGGGAGGGGCGACGGGAAAAAACATTCAGTACTTC.

This chain connects TRBV29-1 to TRBJ2-6, with 7 bases lining up with TRBD1. Germline V lookup: CDR1 SQVTM, CDR2 ANQGSEA. This CDR3 comprises 16 residues. Germline trimming cut 6 bases from V and 1 base from J; bases unmatched to any gene: 9. This CDR3 reads CSVHRTGESGANVLTF. DNA of the CDR3: TGCAGCGTACATAGGACAGGCGAGTCTGGGGCCAACGTCCTGACTTTC.

The chain has TRBV30 and TRBJ1-1; D perhaps matches TRBD1 (6 bases). The V end lost 0 bases, the J end lost 3 bases, and 8 bases lay between the germline ends. Germline V gives CDR1 GTSNPN, CDR2 SVGIG (reference sequence). This CDR3 is 13 amino acids long. This chain's CDR3 is CAWSVKGDTEAFF. In DNA, the CDR3 is TGTGCCTGGAGTGTAAAGGGGGACACTGAAGCTTTCTTT.

This clone turned up a few times. The V and J genes are TRBV12-5 and TRBJ2-5, with 7 bases lining up with TRBD2. The CDR3 runs 16 residues. With V trimmed by 2 bases and J by 5 bases, 11 bases remained unmatched. The germline V gene encodes CDR1 LGHNT and CDR2 FRNRAP. CDR3 residues: CASGLYWSGAGETQYF. The DNA of the CDR3 is TGTGCTAGTGGTTTGTATTGGAGCGGGGCGGGGGAGACCCAGTACTTC.

Only one count was recorded for this clone. The chain links TRBV5-1 to TRBJ2-3, with D perhaps TRBD2 (5 bases). V was shortened by 2 bases and J by 4 bases, with 8 bases between the two germline ends. This CDR3 contains 13 residues. Germline V lookup: CDR1 SGHRS, CDR2 YFSETQ. The CDR3 DNA reads as TGCGCCAGCAGCTTCGGAGGTGCAGATACGCAGTATTTT. Encoded protein: CASSFGGADTQYF.

The V call is TRBV3-1 (or the pseudogene TRBV3-2), the J call TRBJ1-2; 9 bases align to TRBD1. CDR3 length: 13 amino acids. V trimming: 3 bases; J trimming: 7 bases; junction bases outside the gene matches: 3. CDR1 LGHDT and CDR2 YNNKEL come from the germline V gene (reference sequence). CDR3: CASSQRTGVGYTF. The CDR3 DNA is TGTGCCAGCAGCCAGCGGACAGGGGTTGGCTACACCTTC.